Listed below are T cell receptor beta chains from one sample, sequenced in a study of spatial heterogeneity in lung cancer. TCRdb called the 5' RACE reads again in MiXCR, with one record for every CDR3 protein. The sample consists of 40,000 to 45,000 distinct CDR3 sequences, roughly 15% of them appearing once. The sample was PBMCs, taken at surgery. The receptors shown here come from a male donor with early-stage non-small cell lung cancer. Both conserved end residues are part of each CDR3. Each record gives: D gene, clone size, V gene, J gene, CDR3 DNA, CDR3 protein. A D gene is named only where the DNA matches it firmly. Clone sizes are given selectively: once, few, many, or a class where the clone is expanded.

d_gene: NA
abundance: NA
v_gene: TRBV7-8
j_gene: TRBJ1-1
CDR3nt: TGTGCCAGCAGCTTAGGCCGGAACACTGAAGCTTTCTTT
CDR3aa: CASSLGRNTEAFF

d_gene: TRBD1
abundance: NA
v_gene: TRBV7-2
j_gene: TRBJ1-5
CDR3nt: TGTGCCAGCAGCAACCGGGACAGTCGCAATCAGCCCCAGCATTTT
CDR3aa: CASSNRDSRNQPQHF

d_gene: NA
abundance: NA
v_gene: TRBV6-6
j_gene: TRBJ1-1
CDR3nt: TGTGCCAGCACATTGGAGGCTGGCACTGAAGCTTTCTTT
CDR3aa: CASTLEAGTEAFF

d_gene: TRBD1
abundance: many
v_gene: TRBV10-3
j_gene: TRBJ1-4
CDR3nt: TGTGCCATCAGTGAGTCTGAACAGGGGGCGCAGACTAATGAAAAACTGTTTTTT
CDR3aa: CAISESEQGAQTNEKLFF

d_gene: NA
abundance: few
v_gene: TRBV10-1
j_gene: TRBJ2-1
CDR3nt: TGCGCCAGCAGCCGGACTACCAGCTCCTACAATGAGCAGTTCTTC
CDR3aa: CASSRTTSSYNEQFF

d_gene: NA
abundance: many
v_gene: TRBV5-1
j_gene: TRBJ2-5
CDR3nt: TGCGCCAGCAGCTTCCAAGAGACCCAGTACTTC
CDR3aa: CASSFQETQYF

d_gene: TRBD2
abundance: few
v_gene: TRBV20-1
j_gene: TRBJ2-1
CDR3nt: TGCAGTGCTAGTTTGGCGGGAGGGGCTACGATAACCTACAATGAGCAGTTCTTC
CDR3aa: CSASLAGGATITYNEQFF

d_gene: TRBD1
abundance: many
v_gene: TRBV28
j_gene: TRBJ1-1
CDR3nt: TGTGCCAGCAGAGCTACCGGGACAGGGTTTACGAACACTGAAGCTTTCTTT
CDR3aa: CASRATGTGFTNTEAFF

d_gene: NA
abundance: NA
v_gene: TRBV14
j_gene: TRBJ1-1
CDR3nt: TGTGCCAGCAGCCAAGGAATGGGGGCGGGAGCTTTCTTT
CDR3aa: CASSQGMGAGAFF

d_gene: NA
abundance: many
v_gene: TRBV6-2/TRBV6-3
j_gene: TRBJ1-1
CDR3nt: TGTGCCAGCAGTTACGGGACAATGAACACTGAAGCTTTCTTT
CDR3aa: CASSYGTMNTEAFF

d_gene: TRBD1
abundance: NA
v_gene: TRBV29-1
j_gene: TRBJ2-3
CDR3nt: TGCAGCGTGGCCGGGACAGGGGAGACAGATACGCAGTATTTT
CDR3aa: CSVAGTGETDTQYF

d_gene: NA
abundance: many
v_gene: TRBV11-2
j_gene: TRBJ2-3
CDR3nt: TGTGCCAGCAGCTTGGAGGACAGCCGAACCGGCGATACGCAGTATTTT
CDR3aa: CASSLEDSRTGDTQYF

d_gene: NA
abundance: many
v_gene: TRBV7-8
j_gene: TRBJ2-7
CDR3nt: TGTGCCAGCAGCTTAGTCGGCAATTCCTACGAGCAGTACTTC
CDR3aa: CASSLVGNSYEQYF

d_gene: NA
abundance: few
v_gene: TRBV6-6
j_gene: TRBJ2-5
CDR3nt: TGTGCCAGCAGCGCTGGACGGAGAGCAAAAGAGACCCAGTACTTC
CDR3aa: CASSAGRRAKETQYF

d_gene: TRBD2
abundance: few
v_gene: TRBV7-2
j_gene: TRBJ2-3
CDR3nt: TGTGCCAGCAGCTTAGAATCTAGCGGGACGCAGTATTTT
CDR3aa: CASSLESSGTQYF

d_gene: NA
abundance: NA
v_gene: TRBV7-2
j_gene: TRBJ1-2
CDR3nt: TGTGCCAGCAGCTTACGGCTTAGACAGAGCTATGGCTACACCTTC
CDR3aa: CASSLRLRQSYGYTF